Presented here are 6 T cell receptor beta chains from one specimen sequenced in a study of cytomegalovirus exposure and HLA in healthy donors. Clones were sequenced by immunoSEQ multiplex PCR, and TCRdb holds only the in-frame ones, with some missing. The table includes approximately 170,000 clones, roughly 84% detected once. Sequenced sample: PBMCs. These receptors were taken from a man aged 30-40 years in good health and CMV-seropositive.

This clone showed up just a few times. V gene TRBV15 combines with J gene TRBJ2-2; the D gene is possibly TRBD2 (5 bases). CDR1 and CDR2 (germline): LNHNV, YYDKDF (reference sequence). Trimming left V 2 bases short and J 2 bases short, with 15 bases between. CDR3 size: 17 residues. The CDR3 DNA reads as TGTGCCACCAGCAGAAGGGTCCCGGGGAGTAACACCGGGGAGCTGTTTTTT. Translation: CATSRRVPGSNTGELFF.

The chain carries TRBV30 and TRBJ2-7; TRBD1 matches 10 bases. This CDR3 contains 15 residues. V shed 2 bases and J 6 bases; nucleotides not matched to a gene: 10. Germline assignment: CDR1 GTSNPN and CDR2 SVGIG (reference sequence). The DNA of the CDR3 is TGTGCCTGGAGTCCTGGGGACAGGGGATGGGCCGAGCAGTACTTC. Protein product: CAWSPGDRGWAEQYF.

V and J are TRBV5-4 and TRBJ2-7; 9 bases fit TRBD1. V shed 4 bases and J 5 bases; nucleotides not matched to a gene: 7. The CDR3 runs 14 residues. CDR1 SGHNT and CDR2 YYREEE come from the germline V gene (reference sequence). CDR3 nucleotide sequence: TGTGCCAGCAGCCCTCAGGACAGGGGCCACGAGCAGTACTTC. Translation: CASSPQDRGHEQYF.

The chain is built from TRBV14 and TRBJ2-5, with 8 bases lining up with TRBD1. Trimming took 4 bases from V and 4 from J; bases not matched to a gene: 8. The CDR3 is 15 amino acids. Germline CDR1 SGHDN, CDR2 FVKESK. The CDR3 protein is CASSPDRGVGETQYF. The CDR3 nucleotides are TGTGCCAGCAGCCCTGACAGGGGAGTGGGAGAGACCCAGTACTTC.

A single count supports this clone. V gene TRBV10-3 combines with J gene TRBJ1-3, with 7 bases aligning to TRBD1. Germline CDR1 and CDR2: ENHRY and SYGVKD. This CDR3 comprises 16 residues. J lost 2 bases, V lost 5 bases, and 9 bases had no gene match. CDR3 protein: CAISKALQGTGNTIYF. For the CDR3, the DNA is TGTGCCATCAGTAAAGCACTACAGGGGACTGGAAACACCATATATTTT.

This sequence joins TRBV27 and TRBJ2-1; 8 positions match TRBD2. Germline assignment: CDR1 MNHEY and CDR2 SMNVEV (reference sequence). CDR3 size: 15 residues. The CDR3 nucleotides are TGTGTCGTAAGCCGGGGCGGGGGGATGTACAATGAGCAGTTCTTC. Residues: CVVSRGGGMYNEQFF.